This TCR beta chain derives from a study of Graves' ophthalmopathy and Graves' hyperthyroidism. This CDR3 region has 14 residues. Trimming removed 5 bases at V and 5 bases at J, with 15 bases between. CDR1 SGHAT and CDR2 FQNNGV come from the germline V gene. The study, taken as a whole, reports: Ophthalmopathy cases were distinguished from stable hyperthyroidism by a 13-signature model, reaching around 88% sensitivity and 81.08% specificity.

Hyperthyroidism patients were newly diagnosed, ill under 2 months, and aged 18 to 65 years. The study excluded patients with other autoimmune diseases, uncontrolled infections, pregnancy or lactation. This clonotype was detected once. Its antigen is not identified. For repertoire sequencing, the TCR beta CDR3 regions were amplified from RNA transcripts. HTBI primers were used in a first-round RT-PCR, which preceded a second-round multiplex PCR. TCRdb re-called the multiplex PCR reads through MiXCR, storing one row per CDR3 protein. The data show about 1.1 million distinct CDR3 sequences, about 35% seen once.

This receptor was obtained from an adult man with Graves' hyperthyroidism. The sequenced sample was peripheral blood or thyroid tissue (not recorded which). The chain recombines TRBV11-2 with TRBJ2-5, with TRBD2 as a possible D gene (6 bases). Here the CDR3 DNA reads TGTGCCAGCAGCCTTCGGGAGCTATGTGAGACCCAGTACTTC. Amino acids: CASSLRELCETQYF.